A selection of T cell receptor beta chains follows, all from one sample in a study of CD8 T cells in Susac syndrome. TCRdb analysed the immunoSEQ multiplex PCR reads with MiXCR anew, one entry per CDR3 protein. In the table there are roughly 220,000 distinct CDR3 sequences, approximately 94% of which are singletons. The sample was CD4+ T cells from PBMCs. These TCRs come from a human donor with Susac syndrome. CDR3s include the opening cysteine and the closing phenylalanine or tryptophan. D genes are given only for firm matches.

d_gene	j_gene	v_gene	CDR3aa	CDR3nt
TRBD1	TRBJ1-2	TRBV28	CASRRDREIDGYTF	TGTGCCAGCAGAAGGGACAGGGAAATAGATGGCTACACCTTC
NA	TRBJ2-2	TRBV5-1	CASSLNQGTGELFF	TGCGCCAGCAGCCTCAACCAGGGCACCGGGGAGCTGTTTTTT
NA	TRBJ2-6	TRBV24-1	CATSDSRLSGANVLTF	TGTGCCACCAGTGATTCGCGGCTCTCTGGGGCCAACGTCCTGACTTTC
NA	TRBJ2-1	TRBV20-1	CSARDRPSWVQGWIEQFF	TGCAGTGCTAGAGATCGTCCCTCGTGGGTTCAAGGGTGGATCGAGCAGTTCTTC
TRBD2	TRBJ2-7	TRBV9	CASSGQIAGGRQYF	TGTGCCAGCAGCGGACAGATAGCGGGGGGGCGTCAGTACTTC
NA	TRBJ2-5	TRBV6-5	CASKSAETQYF	TGTGCCAGCAAATCTGCAGAGACCCAGTACTTC
NA	TRBJ2-7	TRBV6-1	CASSEAGQNYF	TGTGCCAGCAGTGAAGCGGGGCAGAATTACTTC
NA	TRBJ1-5	TRBV29-1	CSVEGHGNQPQHF	TGCAGCGTTGAAGGTCACGGTAATCAGCCCCAGCATTTT
NA	TRBJ1-1	TRBV5-1	CASSLERGITEAFF	TGCGCCAGCAGCTTGGAGCGGGGGATAACTGAAGCTTTCTTT
NA	TRBJ2-1	TRBV30	CASGLAGLEQFF	TGTGCCTCCGGGCTAGCAGGCTTAGAGCAGTTCTTC
TRBD1	TRBJ1-2	TRBV27	CASSLTGGSVYGYTF	TGTGCCAGCAGCCTGACAGGGGGCTCTGTCTATGGCTACACCTTC
TRBD1	TRBJ1-1	TRBV10-3	CAISGEGAHAFF	TGTGCCATCAGTGGGGAGGGGGCGCATGCTTTCTTT
NA	TRBJ1-1	TRBV21-1	CAIGQENTEAFF	TGTGCCATAGGACAGGAGAACACTGAAGCTTTCTTT
NA	TRBJ1-1	TRBV19	CASSTQGMMNTEAFF	TGTGCCAGTAGTACCCAGGGGATGATGAACACTGAAGCTTTCTTT
TRBD2	TRBJ2-1	TRBV5-4	CASSFKSGGGGNEQFF	TGTGCCAGCAGCTTTAAGAGCGGGGGAGGCGGGAATGAGCAGTTCTTC
TRBD1	TRBJ2-7	TRBV28	CASSLGTAAIYEQYF	TGTGCCAGCAGTTTAGGGACAGCCGCCATCTACGAGCAGTACTTC